The TCR beta chain under discussion was sequenced for a study of PD-1 blockade in classical Hodgkin lymphoma. Study results and caveats: While CD8+ TCR diversity did not rise significantly by C4D1, CD4+ TCR diversity did. Complete responders matched newly diagnosed patients in baseline diversity.

Notes on this clone: The antigen remains undetermined.

In every patient, relapse followed autologous stem cell transplantation, while exposure to brentuximab vedotin differed. Using magnetic negative selection, the CD4+ T cells were separated out of thawed PBMCs. TCRdb keeps only in-frame clones here, not all; method: immunoSEQ multiplex PCR. The repertoire holds approximately 8,400 clones, with about nine tenths as singletons. CDR3 length: 14 residues. Germline CDR1 SGHRS, CDR2 YFSETQ. With 4 bases removed from V and 1 base from J, the gap between germline ends came to 9 bases. This chain joins TRBV5-1 and TRBJ1-5; D is undetermined. This sample comprised CD4+ T cells from blood, obtained at baseline. The sequence came from a human donor with classical Hodgkin lymphoma. CDR3 DNA sequence: TGCGCCAGCAGCCTAGGGAGGAGCAATCAGCCCCAGCATTTT. Its translation: CASSLGRSNQPQHF.